Included here is one T cell receptor (beta chain) sequence, with context. Its antigen is currently not known. No qualities accompany the bases; no much larger clone lies one base away. The sample belongs to a study of OX40 agonist ivuxolimab in advanced cancers. As for the study more broadly: Ivuxolimab, which targeted the costimulatory receptor OX40 (CD134), was an agonistic, fully human IgG2 monoclonal antibody. Intravenous ivuxolimab was administered to patients every 2 weeks at six dose levels: 0.01, 0.1, 0.3, 1.5, 3 and 10 mg/kg. Of the 50 to 55 dose-escalation patients, hepatocellular carcinoma was present in around 20, melanoma in about 15, renal cell carcinoma in 9 and head and neck cancer in 9. The dose-escalation cohort was 82.7% male with a mean age of approximately 60 years, ranging from roughly 20 to 80. Patients were allowed to have had prior anti-PD-1, anti-PD-L1 or anti-CTLA-4 therapy, and approximately 43% of the dose-escalation patients had previously received checkpoint inhibitors. Three dose-escalation patients achieved partial responses, one with hepatocellular carcinoma and two with cutaneous melanoma. Peripheral TCRbeta sequencing aimed to test whether ivuxolimab altered TCR sequence diversity and caused clonal T-cell expansion. The paper covers the monotherapy dose-escalation part of the phase I ivuxolimab trial, which included N of about 56 patients. The full study reports these points: In partial responders in the 0.1-3.0 mg/kg groups, normalized peripheral clonal expansion was found to be among the lowest, especially among CD8+ T cells. Low levels of normalized T-cell clonal expansion were also seen in some patients who did not respond. Which antigens the clonally expanded peripheral T cells were specific for was not determined. After ivuxolimab, CD8+ T cells had more expanded clones than CD4+ T cells on average. Clonal expansion of both CD4+ and CD8+ blood T cells was observed from baseline to week 6 at doses 0.1 to 3.0 mg/kg.

The trial excluded patients who had a history of autoimmune disease or who were on systemic immunosuppression. Peripheral blood for TCR sequencing was collected from all dose cohorts at baseline, on cycle 4 day 1, and on cycle 7 day 1. The samples were taken from a phase I, first-in-human, multicenter, open-label dose-escalation trial of ivuxolimab. The trial enrolled adults with locally advanced or metastatic head and neck squamous cell, hepatocellular, melanoma or renal cell carcinoma. Before TCR sequencing, CD4+ T cells and CD8+ T cells were sorted from peripheral blood as separate populations. To sequence the TCRbeta CDR3 region, genomic DNA was isolated from the sorted cells. TCRbeta CDR3 regions were sequenced using the immunoSEQ Assay. What TCRdb holds here is the immuneACCESS table cut down to in-frame rearrangements. Part of the clones is not present; checked against another copy, under half of the missing clones reflect an unresolved V gene, and the others are unexplained. Here the sample has 65,000 to 90,000 clones; roughly 91% occur a single time. The ten most abundant clones make up about 2% of the sample.

The CDR3 measures 16 amino acids from cysteine to phenylalanine. Only the CDR3 DNA stays, 48 bases, in frame from base 1. Relative to germline, V is missing 3 bases and J is missing 4 bases, with 7 bases of the junction outside any gene match. CDR1 and CDR2 are drawn from the germline V gene: MDHEN, SYDVKM. Source: CD4+ or CD8+ T cells sorted from blood, taken in a trial of the OX40 agonist ivuxolimab. The rearranged segments are TRBV28 and TRBJ1-2; a stretch of 11 junction bases matches TRBD1. This sequence originates from an adult with an advanced solid tumor such as melanoma, head and neck, liver or kidney cancer. The DNA is TGTGCCAGCAGTTTCGCAGCCGGGACAGGGGGCTATGGCTACACCTTC. It encodes CASSFAAGTGGYGYTF.